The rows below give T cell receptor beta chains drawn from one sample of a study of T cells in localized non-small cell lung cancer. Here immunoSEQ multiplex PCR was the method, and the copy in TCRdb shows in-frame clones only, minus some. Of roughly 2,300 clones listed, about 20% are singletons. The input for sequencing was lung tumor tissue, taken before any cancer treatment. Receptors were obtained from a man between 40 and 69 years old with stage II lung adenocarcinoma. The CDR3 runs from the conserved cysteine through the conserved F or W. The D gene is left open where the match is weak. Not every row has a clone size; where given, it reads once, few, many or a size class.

cdr3_aa: CASSSPKGSQETQYF; cdr3_nt: TGTGCCAGCAGCTCGCCCAAGGGGTCGCAAGAGACCCAGTACTTC; v_call: TRBV11-3; j_call: TRBJ2-5; d_call: NA; clone_size: medium-sized; cdr3_length: 15
cdr3_aa: CASSETGGASLMNTEAFF; cdr3_nt: TGTGCCAGCAGTGAAACAGGGGGCGCCTCTCTGATGAACACTGAAGCTTTCTTT; v_call: TRBV9; j_call: TRBJ1-1; d_call: TRBD1; clone_size: NA; cdr3_length: 18
cdr3_aa: CASSLTGQGGTGELFF; cdr3_nt: TGCGCCAGCAGCTTAACCGGACAGGGCGGGACCGGGGAGCTGTTTTTT; v_call: TRBV5-1; j_call: TRBJ2-2; d_call: TRBD1; clone_size: NA; cdr3_length: 16
cdr3_aa: CASSRLGQGAGQPQHF; cdr3_nt: TGTGCCAGCTCGCGACTAGGACAGGGGGCAGGTCAGCCCCAGCATTTT; v_call: TRBV18; j_call: TRBJ1-5; d_call: TRBD1; clone_size: NA; cdr3_length: 16
cdr3_aa: CASSLTGGIQETQYF; cdr3_nt: TGTGCCAGCAGCTTGACGGGAGGTATTCAAGAGACCCAGTACTTC; v_call: TRBV11-3; j_call: TRBJ2-5; d_call: TRBD2; clone_size: NA; cdr3_length: 15
cdr3_aa: CASSPSPWGPDTQYF; cdr3_nt: TGTGCCAGCAGCCCCAGTCCCTGGGGTCCAGATACGCAGTATTTT; v_call: TRBV6-8; j_call: TRBJ2-3; d_call: NA; clone_size: NA; cdr3_length: 15
cdr3_aa: CASSPQGINYGYTF; cdr3_nt: TGTGCCAGCAGTCCACAGGGAATTAACTATGGCTACACCTTC; v_call: TRBV9; j_call: TRBJ1-2; d_call: NA; clone_size: large; cdr3_length: 14
cdr3_aa: CATGIRSNEKLFF; cdr3_nt: TGTGCCACGGGGATTCGATCTAATGAAAAACTGTTTTTT; v_call: TRBV6-8; j_call: TRBJ1-4; d_call: NA; clone_size: medium-sized; cdr3_length: 13
cdr3_aa: CAHILAGGNEQFF; cdr3_nt: TGTGCCCACATTCTAGCGGGAGGGAATGAGCAGTTCTTC; v_call: TRBV30; j_call: TRBJ2-1; d_call: TRBD2; clone_size: NA; cdr3_length: 13
cdr3_aa: CASSPGGSRSNQPQHF; cdr3_nt: TGTGCCAGCTCACCCGGCGGGAGTCGGAGCAATCAGCCCCAGCATTTT; v_call: TRBV18; j_call: TRBJ1-5; d_call: NA; clone_size: few; cdr3_length: 16
cdr3_aa: CASSLIPSVASQFF; cdr3_nt: TGTGCCAGCAGCCTTATCCCTAGCGTGGCTTCCCAGTTCTTC; v_call: TRBV11-3; j_call: TRBJ2-1; d_call: NA; clone_size: few; cdr3_length: 14
cdr3_aa: CASSLDSMNTEAFF; cdr3_nt: TGTGCCAGCTCTCTGGACAGCATGAACACTGAAGCTTTCTTT; v_call: TRBV18; j_call: TRBJ1-1; d_call: NA; clone_size: few; cdr3_length: 14
cdr3_aa: CASGQGARGTEAFF; cdr3_nt: TGTGCCAGTGGACAGGGGGCGCGGGGGACTGAAGCTTTCTTT; v_call: TRBV19; j_call: TRBJ1-1; d_call: TRBD1; clone_size: few; cdr3_length: 14
cdr3_aa: CAGRGPVRAYEQYF; cdr3_nt: TGTGCCGGACGGGGGCCGGTGAGGGCTTACGAGCAGTACTTC; v_call: TRBV30; j_call: TRBJ2-7; d_call: NA; clone_size: NA; cdr3_length: 14
cdr3_aa: CASRTPGQGGYEQYF; cdr3_nt: TGTGCCAGCAGAACACCGGGACAGGGCGGCTACGAGCAGTACTTC; v_call: TRBV6-8; j_call: TRBJ2-7; d_call: TRBD1; clone_size: large; cdr3_length: 15
cdr3_aa: CASSGSFDQPQHF; cdr3_nt: TGTGCCAGCAGTGGCAGCTTTGACCAGCCCCAGCATTTT; v_call: TRBV6-8; j_call: TRBJ1-5; d_call: NA; clone_size: few; cdr3_length: 13
cdr3_aa: CASSMGWGGTSQPQHF; cdr3_nt: TGTGCCAGTAGTATGGGATGGGGGGGAACGTCTCAGCCCCAGCATTTT; v_call: TRBV19; j_call: TRBJ1-5; d_call: NA; clone_size: NA; cdr3_length: 16
cdr3_aa: CASSEGAGPYTEAFF; cdr3_nt: TGTGCCAGCAGCGAGGGGGCGGGGCCCTACACTGAAGCTTTCTTT; v_call: TRBV11-3; j_call: TRBJ1-1; d_call: TRBD1; clone_size: NA; cdr3_length: 15
cdr3_aa: CASSEERGGPDTQYF; cdr3_nt: TGTGCCAGCAGCGAAGAGCGGGGGGGCCCAGATACGCAGTATTTT; v_call: TRBV9; j_call: TRBJ2-3; d_call: TRBD2; clone_size: NA; cdr3_length: 15
cdr3_aa: CASSTGTAIPEQYF; cdr3_nt: TGTGCCAGTAGTACAGGGACAGCGATCCCCGAGCAGTACTTC; v_call: TRBV19; j_call: TRBJ2-7; d_call: TRBD1; clone_size: few; cdr3_length: 14
cdr3_aa: CASSSYQETQYF; cdr3_nt: TGTGCCAGCAGCTCCTACCAAGAGACCCAGTACTTC; v_call: TRBV9; j_call: TRBJ2-5; d_call: NA; clone_size: NA; cdr3_length: 12
cdr3_aa: CASSPTTGVPDTQYF; cdr3_nt: TGTGCCAGTAGCCCCACGACAGGGGTCCCAGATACGCAGTATTTT; v_call: TRBV19; j_call: TRBJ2-3; d_call: TRBD1; clone_size: few; cdr3_length: 15
cdr3_aa: CAISESRVLNTEAFF; cdr3_nt: TGTGCCATCAGTGAGTCTAGGGTCCTGAACACTGAAGCTTTCTTT; v_call: TRBV10-3; j_call: TRBJ1-1; d_call: NA; clone_size: medium-sized; cdr3_length: 15
cdr3_aa: CASSPSPPSSYQPQHF; cdr3_nt: TGTGCCAGCTCACCTAGCCCGCCGTCCTCCTATCAGCCCCAGCATTTT; v_call: TRBV18; j_call: TRBJ1-5; d_call: NA; clone_size: NA; cdr3_length: 16
cdr3_aa: CASSYSTGSYNEQFF; cdr3_nt: TGTGCCAGCAGTTACTCGACAGGGTCCTACAATGAGCAGTTCTTC; v_call: TRBV6-8; j_call: TRBJ2-1; d_call: TRBD1; clone_size: few; cdr3_length: 15
cdr3_aa: CAWSVFSGSGNYGYTF; cdr3_nt: TGTGCCTGGAGTGTTTTTTCAGGGTCCGGCAACTATGGCTACACCTTC; v_call: TRBV30; j_call: TRBJ1-2; d_call: NA; clone_size: NA; cdr3_length: 16
cdr3_aa: CASSPWGGVGMNTEAFF; cdr3_nt: TGTGCCAGCAGCCCTTGGGGTGGGGTCGGTATGAACACTGAAGCTTTCTTT; v_call: TRBV9; j_call: TRBJ1-1; d_call: NA; clone_size: NA; cdr3_length: 17
cdr3_aa: CASMGLAADGANVLTF; cdr3_nt: TGTGCCAGTATGGGCTTAGCGGCGGACGGGGCCAACGTCCTGACTTTC; v_call: TRBV19; j_call: TRBJ2-6; d_call: NA; clone_size: NA; cdr3_length: 16